The 24 T cell receptor beta chains below come from one sample, sequenced in a study of T-cell reconstitution after alpha-beta-depleted transplantation in children. Unique molecular identifiers were incorporated into the prepared TCRbeta library. Each CDR3 protein is one row after TCRdb ran MiXCR on the PCR reads. This table holds 130,000 to 150,000 distinct CDR3 sequences, around 10% found once. The input for sequencing was PBMCs, mostly from graft donor cells, taken 180 days after TCRalphabeta/CD19-depleted stem cell transplant. All receptors come from a female patient aged 2-15 years who had a stem cell transplant for congenital amegakaryocytic thrombocytopenia, so the T cells may come from the graft donor.

This clonotype was counted only a few times. The chain couples TRBV25-1 to TRBJ2-7, with D possibly TRBD2 on 6 matching bases. The CDR3 has 18 amino acids. The V gene lost 2 bases and the J gene lost 3 bases, with 23 bases spanning the gap. The V gene's germline CDR1 is MGHDK and CDR2 SYGVNS. The CDR3 nucleotides are TGTGCCAGCAGTGAACTCCCGGCCAGGAGGGCCAAGGGCTACGAGCAGTACTTC. It specifies CASSELPARRAKGYEQYF.

For this clonotype: The junction departs from the called germline gene at one end, perhaps through a read error. The DNA for the CDR3 is TGCGCCAGCAGCTTGATAGCGGGGGGCACAGATAGGCAGTATTTT. Protein sequence: CASSLIAGGTDRQYF. The J gene is TRBJ2-3, the V gene TRBV5-1; 10 bases are a match to TRBD2. The CDR3 contains 15 residues. Germline V CDR1 and CDR2: SGHRS, YFSETQ.

The chain employs TRBV20-1 and TRBJ2-2; 7 positions agree with TRBD1. CDR1 DFQATT and CDR2 SNEGSKA come from the germline V gene (reference sequence). This CDR3 contains 14 residues. The trim removed 6 bases at V and 2 bases at J, leaving 6 bases unmatched. The CDR3 spells CSASGTANTGELFF. DNA of the CDR3: TGCAGTGCGTCCGGGACAGCAAACACCGGGGAGCTGTTTTTT.

This clonotype was counted at least ten times. V is TRBV29-1 and J is TRBJ2-3, with 7 bases fitting TRBD1. Germline V CDR1 and CDR2: SQVTM, ANQGSEA. The V gene end was trimmed by 4 bases and the J gene end by 6 bases; junction bases not matched to a gene: 10. This CDR3 region has 14 residues. The CDR3 loop reads CSVAPQGVVDTQYF. Written as DNA, the CDR3 is TGCAGCGTTGCCCCCCAGGGGGTAGTGGATACGCAGTATTTT.

The rearrangement uses TRBV30 and TRBJ1-5, with D possibly being TRBD1 (6 bases). Germline V gene sequence: CDR1 GTSNPN, CDR2 SVGIG (reference sequence). The ends were cut back, 0 bases at V and 7 bases at J, with 10 bases in the middle. The CDR3 length is 13 residues. The CDR3 DNA reads as TGTGCCTGGAGTGTACAGGGAAGGCAGCCCCAGCATTTT. Protein: CAWSVQGRQPQHF.

This clonotype was seen a few times. V gene TRBV20-1 combines with J gene TRBJ2-4, with D possibly being TRBD2 (7 bases). V was cut by 0 bases and J by 5 bases, with 17 bases left in between. The CDR3 spans 16 residues. Germline CDR1 and CDR2: DFQATT and SNEGSKA (reference sequence). Here the CDR3 reads CSARDRGGRGQNIQYF. The CDR3 DNA reads TGCAGTGCTAGAGATCGAGGGGGGAGGGGTCAAAACATTCAGTACTTC.

In its sample, this clonotype was seen many times. The V call is TRBV6-1, the J call TRBJ2-7; TRBD2 is a possible D gene (6 bases). Trimming cost V 7 bases and J 5 bases, with 21 bases left between them. Germline-derived CDR1 and CDR2 are MNHNS and SASEGT. CDR3 length: 15 amino acids. CDR3 sequence reads: CASTLNWGEINEQYF. The CDR3 nucleotides read TGTGCCAGCACCCTAAACTGGGGGGAGATCAACGAGCAGTACTTC.

Ten or more counts support this clonotype. J is TRBJ1-4 and V is TRBV7-2, with D possibly being TRBD1 (6 bases). Germline-derived CDR1 and CDR2 are SGHTA and FQGNSA. V was pared by 2 bases and J by 7 bases, with 11 bases between. The CDR3 sequence is 14 residues long. In DNA form, the CDR3 reads TGTGCCAGCAGCTTACAGGGGAATAGTGAAAAACTGTTTTTT. It specifies CASSLQGNSEKLFF. Drawing the rest from reference TRBV7-2 and TRBJ1-4, the complete variable domain is GAGVSQSPSNKVTEKGKDVELRCDPISGHTALYWYRQSLGQGLEFLIYFQGNSAPDKSGLPSDRFSAERTGGSVSTLTIQRTQQEDSAVYLCASSLQGNSEKLFFGSGTQLSVL.

This clonotype was seen many times. This sequence joins TRBV10-2 and TRBJ2-1; maybe TRBD2 (6 bases). The CDR3 runs to 16 residues. Germline V gene lookup returns CDR1 WSHSY and CDR2 SAAADI. The germline V and J ends were trimmed by 4 bases and 3 bases, with 16 bases remaining between them. CDR3 DNA sequence: TGCGCCAGCAGTGGATCCTATGTCGGGAGCTACAATGAGCAGTTCTTC. It encodes CASSGSYVGSYNEQFF.

The rearrangement links TRBV3-1 to TRBJ1-2; no clear D gene. This CDR3 comprises 14 residues. CDR1 and CDR2 (germline): LGHDT, YNNKEL (reference sequence). The germline V and J ends were trimmed by 0 bases and 12 bases, with 17 bases remaining between them. Written as DNA, the CDR3 is TGTGCCAGCAGCCAAGATTCCCGGTCCGTTATCGACACCTTC. Translated, it gives CASSQDSRSVIDTF.

This clonotype was picked up many times. V is TRBV28 and J is TRBJ1-4; D not resolved. The germline gives CDR1 MDHEN, CDR2 SYDVKM. V was cut by 2 bases and J by 6 bases, with 7 bases left in between. The CDR3 is 13 residues long. The chain's CDR3 is CASSLPGDEKLFF. The CDR3, as DNA: TGTGCCAGCAGTTTACCCGGAGATGAAAAACTGTTTTTT. The variable domain in full, with the rest retrieved from reference TRBV28 and TRBJ1-4, is DVKVTQSSRYLVKRTGEKVFLECVQDMDHENMFWYRQDPGLGLRLIYFSYDVKMKEKGDIPEGYSVSREKKERFSLILESASTNQTSMYLCASSLPGDEKLFFGSGTQLSVL.

This chain connects TRBV18 to TRBJ2-3; 8 bases align to TRBD1. The CDR3 extends over 16 amino acids. Trimming cost V 4 bases and J 2 bases; bases outside gene matches: 8. Germline V gene sequence: CDR1 KGHSH, CDR2 LQKENI. The CDR3 spells CASSLITGGATDTQYF. In nucleotides, the CDR3 is TGTGCCAGCTCACTCATCACAGGGGGAGCCACAGATACGCAGTATTTT. The whole variable domain, remainder taken from reference TRBV18 and TRBJ2-3, is NAGVMQNPRHLVRRRGQEARLRCSPMKGHSHVYWYRQLPEEGLKFMVYLQKENIIDESGMPKERFSAEFPKEGPSILRIQQVVRGDSAAYFCASSLITGGATDTQYFGPGTRLTVL.

This clonotype was found many times. The V and J genes are TRBV20-1 and TRBJ2-1; 10 nucleotides match TRBD2. This CDR3 is 17 amino acids long. The trim removed 3 bases at V and 8 bases at J, leaving 16 bases unmatched. CDR1 is DFQATT and CDR2 is SNEGSKA in the germline V gene (reference sequence). This CDR3 is CSASPSGRDLIRYEQFF. CDR3 nucleotides: TGCAGTGCTAGCCCGAGCGGGAGGGATTTAATACGATATGAGCAGTTCTTC.

The rearrangement uses TRBV4-2 and TRBJ1-3; a weak D match, TRBD1 (6 bases). Trimming shortened V by 0 bases and J by 0 bases, and 9 bases separated the two germline ends. Germline CDR1 is LGHNA and CDR2 is YNFKEQ. The CDR3 totals 16 residues. The CDR3 loop is CASSQDRGSSGNTIYF. For the CDR3, the DNA is TGTGCCAGCAGCCAAGACAGGGGATCCTCTGGAAACACCATATATTTT.

This clonotype showed up many times. The V call is TRBV7-8, the J call TRBJ2-6; D unresolved. Trimming shortened V by 2 bases and J by 0 bases, and 8 bases separated the two germline ends. CDR1 and CDR2 (germline): SGHVS, FQNEAQ. The CDR3 is made up of 16 amino acids. CDR3 DNA sequence: TGTGCCAGCAGCTTATTGGGGAACTCTGGGGCCAACGTCCTGACTTTC. It codes for CASSLLGNSGANVLTF.

A word on this clonotype: This may be a read error: a much more frequent sequence differs by one nucleotide. The chain links TRBV6-1 to TRBJ2-5, with D unclear. Germline V gene data show CDR1 as MNHNS and CDR2 as SASEGT. The CDR3 runs to 13 residues. Trimming removed 9 bases from V and 1 base from J, with 12 bases in between. CDR3 DNA: TGTGCCAGAAGCCCCCTAGGCCAAGAGACCCAGTACTTC. Its protein product is CARSPLGQETQYF.

This clonotype was seen repeatedly, ten times or more. This chain links TRBV12-3 or TRBV12-4 with TRBJ2-2, with 10 bases that match TRBD1. V shed 6 bases and J 4 bases; nucleotides not matched to a gene: 2. This CDR3 comprises 14 residues. CDR3 in DNA: TGTGCCAGCAGCGACAGGGGGCTCACCGGGGAGCTGTTTTTT. Its protein product is CASSDRGLTGELFF.

This clonotype appeared many times. The chain carries TRBV5-1 and TRBJ2-2; D unclear. CDR3 length: 15 residues. Germline V gives CDR1 SGHRS, CDR2 YFSETQ. V gave up 5 bases and J gave up 6 bases, with 17 bases separating them. The chain's CDR3 is CASRSGVGNAGELFF. CDR3 nucleotide sequence: TGCGCCAGCAGATCAGGAGTCGGAAACGCCGGGGAGCTGTTTTTT. Complete variable domain (other parts from reference TRBV5-1 and TRBJ2-2): KAGVTQTPRYLIKTRGQQVTLSCSPISGHRSVSWYQQTPGQGLQFLFEYFSETQRNKGNFPGRFSGRQFSNSRSEMNVSTLELGDSALYLCASRSGVGNAGELFFGEGSRLTVL.

The rearrangement uses TRBV27 and TRBJ2-2, with 7 bases lining up with TRBD2. Germline CDR1 reads MNHEY; CDR2 reads SMNVEV (reference sequence). The CDR3 sequence is 14 residues long. The V segment lost 6 bases and the J segment 6 bases; nucleotides outside the gene matches: 7. The CDR3 sequence: CASRPGGVPGELFF. The DNA of the CDR3 is TGTGCCAGCAGACCTGGGGGGGTCCCCGGGGAGCTGTTTTTT.

The CDR3 DNA follows: TGTGCCAGCAGTTGGGGACACCTTTCAATAGCCAAAAACATTCAGTACTTC. This sequence encodes CASSWGHLSIAKNIQYF. The V call is TRBV6-2 or TRBV6-3, the J call TRBJ2-4, with a possible D match to TRBD1 (6 bases). The ends were cut back, 4 bases at V and 0 bases at J, with 16 bases in the middle. CDR3 size: 17 residues. From germline, CDR1 is MNHEY and CDR2 SVGEGT.

This clonotype has a handful of counts. This rearrangement joins TRBV28 to TRBJ2-7; perhaps TRBD1 as D (5 bases). This CDR3 has 15 residues. Germline V CDR1 and CDR2: MDHEN, SYDVKM. Trimming took off 3 bases at V and 0 bases at J, with 12 bases between the two ends. The CDR3 coding sequence is TGTGCCAGCAGTTTTTTGTACAGGAGCTCCTACGAGCAGTACTTC. The encoded protein is CASSFLYRSSYEQYF.

The rearrangement links TRBV12-3 or TRBV12-4 to TRBJ2-3; TRBD1 might be the D (5 bases). The CDR3 sequence is 17 residues long. V dropped 6 bases and J dropped 1 base, with 20 bases sitting between them. The CDR3 sequence is CASSPLRQKKGTDTQYF. DNA of the CDR3: TGTGCCAGCAGCCCTCTCAGACAGAAAAAAGGCACAGATACGCAGTATTTT.

The chain combines TRBV12-3 or TRBV12-4 with TRBJ2-7; 8 bases map to TRBD2. The CDR3 is 18 amino acids. V lost 10 bases, J lost 1 base, and 21 bases stayed unmatched. CDR3 protein: CAITSRGLAGGGSYEQYF. CDR3 in DNA: TGTGCCATCACCTCCCGGGGTTTGGCGGGGGGCGGTTCCTACGAGCAGTACTTC.

This clonotype turned up a few times. J is TRBJ1-6 and V is TRBV2, with D hard to call. Germline CDR1 and CDR2: SNHLY and FYNNEI. This CDR3 contains 15 residues. The germline V and J ends were trimmed by 5 bases and 6 bases, with 14 bases remaining between them. DNA of the CDR3: TGTGCCAGCAGTCTCCGGACCAAGGGTAATTCACCCCTCCACTTT. Translating gives CASSLRTKGNSPLHF.